This T cell receptor beta chain was sequenced for a study of shared clonotypes between healthy human individuals. The CDR3 totals 14 residues. V lost 1 base and J lost 5, with 11 bases in between. Germline CDR1 is ENHRY and CDR2 is SYGVKD. Terminally differentiated effector memory CD45RA+ cells were excluded from the naive CD8 cells, which were CD45RO-negative and positively selected for CCR7. Assay: immunoSEQ multiplex PCR; the TCRdb copy retains only in-frame clones and omits some. This sample has about 2 million clones, with about 95% found just once. The chain recombines TRBV10-3 with TRBJ1-1; D is uncertain. The origin of this receptor is a man younger than 30 in good health. The sample comprised naive CD8+ T cells sorted from blood. CDR3 protein: CAISEFRPGTEAFF. In nucleotides, the CDR3 is TGTGCCATCAGTGAGTTCCGACCTGGGACTGAAGCTTTCTTT.